This TCR beta chain was found in a study of long-term antiretroviral therapy in people with HIV. Findings of the study overall: Missing from the dataset were any data on ART adherence, viral resistance or therapy changes.

The run of the v3.0 immunoSEQ assay was at survey level. Sequencing used immunoSEQ multiplex PCR; TCRdb keeps in-frame clones, though not all of them. The sample contains 11,000 to 15,000 clones, approximately 82% of which appear only once. V was shortened by 2 bases and J by 1 base, with 7 bases between the two germline ends. The CDR3 is 14 residues long. Germline-derived CDR1 and CDR2 are KGHSH and LQKENI. As concerns this clone: Its target is unknown.

The TCR originated in a man between 25 and 39 years old with HIV. The rearrangement links TRBV18 to TRBJ2-3; D not resolved. The sequencing used unsorted PBMCs, collected 0.4 years after starting antiretroviral therapy. The CDR3 spells CASSPLSGTDTQYF. DNA of the CDR3: TGTGCCAGCTCACCATTATCCGGCACAGATACGCAGTATTTT. Using reference TRBV18 and TRBJ2-3 for the parts outside the CDR3, the full variable domain is NAGVMQNPRHLVRRRGQEARLRCSPMKGHSHVYWYRQLPEEGLKFMVYLQKENIIDESGMPKERFSAEFPKEGPSILRIQQVVRGDSAAYFCASSPLSGTDTQYFGPGTRLTVL.